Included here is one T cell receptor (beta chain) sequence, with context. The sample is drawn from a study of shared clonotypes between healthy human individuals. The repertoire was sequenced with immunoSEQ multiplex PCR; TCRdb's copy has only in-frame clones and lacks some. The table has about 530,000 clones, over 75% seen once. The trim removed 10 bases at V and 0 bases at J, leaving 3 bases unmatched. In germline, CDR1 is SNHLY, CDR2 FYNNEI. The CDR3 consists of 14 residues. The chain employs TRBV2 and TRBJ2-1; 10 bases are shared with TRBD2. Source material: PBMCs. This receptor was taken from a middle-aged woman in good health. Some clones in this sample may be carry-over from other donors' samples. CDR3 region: CANIAGGSYNEQFF. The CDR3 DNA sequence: TGTGCCAATATAGCGGGAGGCTCCTACAATGAGCAGTTCTTC.